The clone carrying this TCR beta chain was observed once. The antigen remains unidentified. Germline CDR1 and CDR2: MNHEY and SMNVEV (reference sequence). This CDR3 is 13 amino acids long. Trimming took off 3 bases at V and 5 bases at J, with 10 bases between the two ends. This sample was included in a study of cytomegalovirus exposure and HLA in healthy donors. Study details: The study's early data release held some 85 million unique TCRs from HLA-typed donors.

Findings and limits, study-wide: The study recorded 150 to 200 TCR beta chains that were cytomegalovirus-associated. V- and J-gene trimming of TCR beta was linked (in a later analysis) to a missense DCLRE1C variant.

The PCR employed 60 Vbeta primers together with 13 Jbeta primers. Measured with immunoSEQ multiplex PCR; TCRdb has only the in-frame clones, and not every one. The table records 130,000 or so clones, roughly 77% of them present only once. The sample comprised PBMCs. The receptor was derived from a man aged 25-45 years in good health and CMV-seronegative. The V gene is TRBV27, the J gene TRBJ2-5, with D perhaps TRBD2 (5 bases). The CDR3 sequence is CASSFTGMETQYF. For the CDR3, the DNA is TGTGCCAGCAGTTTCACGGGGATGGAGACCCAGTACTTC.